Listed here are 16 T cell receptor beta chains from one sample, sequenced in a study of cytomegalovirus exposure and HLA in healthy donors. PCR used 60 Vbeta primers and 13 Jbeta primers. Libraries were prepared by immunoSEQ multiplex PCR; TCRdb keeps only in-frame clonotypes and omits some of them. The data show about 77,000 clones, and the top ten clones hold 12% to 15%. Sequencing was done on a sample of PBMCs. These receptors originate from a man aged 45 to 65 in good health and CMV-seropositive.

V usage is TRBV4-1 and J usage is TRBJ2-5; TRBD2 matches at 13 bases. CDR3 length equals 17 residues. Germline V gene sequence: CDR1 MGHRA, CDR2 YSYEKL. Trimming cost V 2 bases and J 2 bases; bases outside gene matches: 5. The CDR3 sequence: CASSQPLAGGAQETQYF. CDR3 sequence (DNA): TGCGCCAGCAGCCAACCACTAGCGGGGGGGGCTCAAGAGACCCAGTACTTC.

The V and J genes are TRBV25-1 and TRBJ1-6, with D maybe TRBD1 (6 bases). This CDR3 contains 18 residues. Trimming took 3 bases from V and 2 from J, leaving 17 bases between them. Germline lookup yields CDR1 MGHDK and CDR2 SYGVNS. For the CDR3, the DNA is TGTGCCAGCAGTGACAGGGAACAGGGCAACACCTATAATTCACCCCTCCACTTT. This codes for CASSDREQGNTYNSPLHF.

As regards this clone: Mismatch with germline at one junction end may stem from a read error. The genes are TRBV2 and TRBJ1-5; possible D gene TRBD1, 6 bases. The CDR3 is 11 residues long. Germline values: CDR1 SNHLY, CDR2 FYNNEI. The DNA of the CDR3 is TGTGCCAGCACCCTGACAGGTTGGCGGATTTGG. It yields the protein CASTLTGWRIW.

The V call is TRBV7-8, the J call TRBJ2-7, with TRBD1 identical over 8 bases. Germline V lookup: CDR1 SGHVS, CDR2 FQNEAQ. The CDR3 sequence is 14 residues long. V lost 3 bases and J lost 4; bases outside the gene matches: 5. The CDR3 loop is CASSFRGQVYEQYF. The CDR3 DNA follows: TGTGCCAGCAGCTTTCGGGGACAGGTATACGAGCAGTACTTC.

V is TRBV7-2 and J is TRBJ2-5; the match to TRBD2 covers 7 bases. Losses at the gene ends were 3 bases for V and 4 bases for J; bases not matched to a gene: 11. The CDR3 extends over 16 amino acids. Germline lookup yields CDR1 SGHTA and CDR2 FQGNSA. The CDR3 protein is CASSLLGGRLPETQYF. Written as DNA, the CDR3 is TGTGCCAGCAGCTTGTTAGGCGGGAGATTGCCAGAGACCCAGTACTTC.

This CDR3 is CASSSPAGGRDEQFF. For the CDR3, the DNA is TGTGCCAGCAGTTCCCCGGCGGGGGGCCGAGATGAGCAGTTCTTC. The chain recombines TRBV6-5 with TRBJ2-1, with 8 bases fitting TRBD2. CDR3 size: 15 residues. Germline trimming cut 4 bases from V and 8 bases from J; bases unmatched to any gene: 10. Looked up from germline, CDR1 is MNHEY and CDR2 is SVGAGI.

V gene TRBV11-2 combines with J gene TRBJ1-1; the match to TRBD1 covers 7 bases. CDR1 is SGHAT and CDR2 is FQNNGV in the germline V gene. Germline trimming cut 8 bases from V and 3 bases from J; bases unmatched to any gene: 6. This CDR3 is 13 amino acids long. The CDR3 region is CASSGDSDTEAFF. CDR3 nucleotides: TGTGCCAGCTCGGGGGACAGCGACACTGAAGCTTTCTTT.

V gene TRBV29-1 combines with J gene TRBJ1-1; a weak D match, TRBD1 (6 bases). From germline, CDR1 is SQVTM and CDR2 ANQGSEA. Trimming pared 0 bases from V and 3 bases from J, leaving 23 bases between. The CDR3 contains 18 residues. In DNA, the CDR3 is TGCAGCGTTGAAGATCGTGGCAGGGGTGTAAAATGGGACACTGAAGCTTTCTTT. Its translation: CSVEDRGRGVKWDTEAFF.

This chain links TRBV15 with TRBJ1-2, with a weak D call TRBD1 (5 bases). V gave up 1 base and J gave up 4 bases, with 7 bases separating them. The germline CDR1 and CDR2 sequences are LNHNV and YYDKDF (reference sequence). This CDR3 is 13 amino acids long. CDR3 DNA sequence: TGTGCCACCAGCAGAGGGGGGGGCTATGGCTACACCTTC. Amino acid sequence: CATSRGGGYGYTF.

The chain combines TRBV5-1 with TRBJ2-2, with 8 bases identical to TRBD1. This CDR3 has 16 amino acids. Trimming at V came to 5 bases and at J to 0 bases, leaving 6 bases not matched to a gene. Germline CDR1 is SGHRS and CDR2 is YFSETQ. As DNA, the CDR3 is TGCGCCAGCAGTCCGGGACAGGCGACGAACACCGGGGAGCTGTTTTTT. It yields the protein CASSPGQATNTGELFF. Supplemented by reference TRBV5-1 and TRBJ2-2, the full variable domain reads KAGVTQTPRYLIKTRGQQVTLSCSPISGHRSVSWYQQTPGQGLQFLFEYFSETQRNKGNFPGRFSGRQFSNSRSEMNVSTLELGDSALYLCASSPGQATNTGELFFGEGSRLTVL.

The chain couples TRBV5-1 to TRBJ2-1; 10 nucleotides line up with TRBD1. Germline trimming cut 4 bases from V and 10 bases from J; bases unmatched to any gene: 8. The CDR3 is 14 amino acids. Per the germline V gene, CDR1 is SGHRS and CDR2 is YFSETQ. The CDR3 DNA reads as TGCGCCAGCAGCCCGGGACAGGGGTCCGGAGAGCAGTTCTTC. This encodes CASSPGQGSGEQFF. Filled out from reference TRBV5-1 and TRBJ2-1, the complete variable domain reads KAGVTQTPRYLIKTRGQQVTLSCSPISGHRSVSWYQQTPGQGLQFLFEYFSETQRNKGNFPGRFSGRQFSNSRSEMNVSTLELGDSALYLCASSPGQGSGEQFFGPGTRLTVL.

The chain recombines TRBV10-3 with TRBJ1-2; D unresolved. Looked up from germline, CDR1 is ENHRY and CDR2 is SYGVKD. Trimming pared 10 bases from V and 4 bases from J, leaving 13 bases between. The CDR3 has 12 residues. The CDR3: CASAGSSYGYTF. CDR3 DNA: TGTGCCAGTGCCGGGAGCTCCTATGGCTACACCTTC.

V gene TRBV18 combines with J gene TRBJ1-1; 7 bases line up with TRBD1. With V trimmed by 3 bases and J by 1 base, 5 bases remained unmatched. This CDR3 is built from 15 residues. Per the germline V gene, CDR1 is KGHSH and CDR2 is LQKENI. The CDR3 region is CASSPGQDWNTEAFF. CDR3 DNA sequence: TGTGCCAGCTCACCCGGACAGGATTGGAACACTGAAGCTTTCTTT.

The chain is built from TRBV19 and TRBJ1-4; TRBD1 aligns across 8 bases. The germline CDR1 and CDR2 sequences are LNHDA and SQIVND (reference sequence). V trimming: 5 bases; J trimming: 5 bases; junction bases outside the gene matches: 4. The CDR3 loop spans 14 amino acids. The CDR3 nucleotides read TGTGCCAGTAGTGTCGGACAGGGCAATGAAAAACTGTTTTTT. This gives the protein CASSVGQGNEKLFF.

For the CDR3, the DNA is TGTGCCAGCAGCGAGAGCGGGAGAACGACAACAGATACGCAGTATTTT. Encoded protein: CASSESGRTTTDTQYF. The rearrangement joins TRBV9 to TRBJ2-3; 8 nucleotides agree with TRBD2. The germline gives CDR1 SGDLS, CDR2 YYNGEE. The CDR3 has 16 residues. V dropped 3 bases and J dropped 3; count of bases not matched to a gene: 9.

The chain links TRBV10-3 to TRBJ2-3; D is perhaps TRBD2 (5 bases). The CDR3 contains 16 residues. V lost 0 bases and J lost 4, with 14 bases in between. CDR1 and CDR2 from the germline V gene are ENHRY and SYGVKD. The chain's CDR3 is CAISESAASQADTQYF. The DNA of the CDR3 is TGTGCCATCAGTGAGTCAGCGGCCAGCCAGGCAGATACGCAGTATTTT.